A single sample is the source of the 16 T cell receptor beta chains below, sequenced in a study of tumor-infiltrating lymphocytes in primary liver carcinoma. Taking about 18-31 mg of unsorted bulk tissue, the authors co-extracted RNA and DNA. Total RNA amounting to 500 ng was the source from which TCR beta cDNA was made with a constant-region primer. Slightly modified ARM-PCR, run as three nested multiplex PCR rounds, produced the TCR beta libraries. The first two PCR rounds used TRBV1-TRBV30 forward primers with a C-beta reverse primer, 9 to 10 cycles each. TCRdb re-derived calls from the multiplex PCR reads in MiXCR, one entry per CDR3 protein. Of some 64,000 distinct CDR3 sequences in the sample, about 71% were seen once. Sequencing was performed on liver tumor tissue from sampling region 4. Specified subset: tumor region T4, right-lateral pole. The receptors originated from a man in his forties with primary liver carcinoma and hepatitis B virus infection.

In its sample, this clonotype was seen a few times. A much more abundant neighbour one base away suggests this may be a read error. CDR3 bases: TGTGCCGGCAGTTTTTCAGGGGCCGCTGAAGCTTTCTTT. Translating it yields CAGSFSGAAEAFF. The chain recombines TRBV12-3 or TRBV12-4 with TRBJ1-1; tentative D call: TRBD1 (6 bases). CDR3 length: 13 amino acids.

This clonotype was counted ten times or more. The chain has TRBV6-1 and TRBJ1-2; maybe TRBD1 (5 bases). This CDR3 has 14 amino acids. Germline CDR1 is MNHNS and CDR2 is SASEGT. V dropped 2 bases and J dropped 14 bases, with 21 bases sitting between them. CDR3 region: CASSELGQGGRKTF. The CDR3 coding sequence is TGTGCCAGCAGTGAATTGGGGCAGGGAGGCCGCAAGACCTTC.

This clonotype showed up just once. The chain uses TRBV11-2 and TRBJ2-1; TRBD1 aligns across 11 bases. CDR3 length: 15 residues. In germline, CDR1 is SGHAT, CDR2 FQNNGV. V shed 1 base and J 10 bases; nucleotides not matched to a gene: 6. The CDR3, as DNA: TGTGCCAGCAGCTTAGCGAGGACAGGGGGCGGCGAGCAGTTCTTC. It codes for CASSLARTGGGEQFF.

On this clonotype itself: At one end, the junction sequence differs from germline, possibly due to a read error. The chain joins TRBV6-1 to TRBJ1-5; maybe TRBD1 (5 bases). This CDR3 is built from 14 residues. CDR1 and CDR2 (germline): MNHNS, SASEGT. The DNA for the CDR3 is TGTGCCAGGAGTGAGGCGAGGGGAAAGGCGCCCCAGCTTTTT. Translation gives CARSEARGKAPQLF.

To note about this clonotype: Sequence at one end of the junction differs from germline and may be a read error. The rearrangement uses TRBV7-2 and TRBJ1-2, with 7 nucleotides matching TRBD1. The germline V gene has CDR1 SGHTA and CDR2 FQGNSA. The CDR3 has 15 amino acids. The CDR3 DNA reads TGTGCCAGCAACTTAGCCACAGGGGATTCCTATGGCTACACCTTC. Translated: CASNLATGDSYGYTF.

On this clonotype itself: No conserved phenylalanine or tryptophan ends this CDR3, so it is likely a read error. It is unclear where the CDR3 begins or ends on the DNA, so no DNA is shown, and the CDR3 is as TCRdb lists it. The genes are TRBV11-2 and TRBJ2-5; the table's D call TRBD1 went unverified against the DNA. CDR1 and CDR2 from the germline V gene are SGHAT and FQNNGV. The CDR3 length is 16 residues, termini included. The CDR3 loop is CASSRTPGEGKETQYL.

Comment on this clonotype: One junction end disagrees with the germline gene, perhaps due to a read error. The chain combines TRBV29-1 with TRBJ1-1; D is undetermined. Germline CDR1 and CDR2: SQVTM and ANQGSEA. The CDR3 sequence is 12 residues long. Written as DNA, the CDR3 is TGCAACGTTGATCAAGGGCAGTCTGAAGCATTCTTT. Residues: CNVDQGQSEAFF.

Comments on this clonotype: Given a much more abundant clone one base away, this may be a read error. This rearrangement joins TRBV4-3 to TRBJ2-7; tentative D call: TRBD2 (6 bases). The germline CDR1 and CDR2 sequences are LGHNA and YSLEER. V was pared by 4 bases and J by 1 base, with 11 bases between. The CDR3 is 14 amino acids. CDR3 coding DNA: TGCGCCAGCAGCCTAAGTGGGGGGTCCTACGAGCAGTACTTC. Its translation: CASSLSGGSYEQYF.

For this clonotype: One junction end disagrees with the germline gene, perhaps due to a read error. This CDR3 is CTSTYTGNTEAFF. As DNA, the CDR3 is TGTACCAGCACCTATACAGGGAACACTGAAGCTTTCTTT. This rearrangement joins TRBV6-1 to TRBJ1-1; possible D gene TRBD1, 5 bases. This CDR3 is built from 13 residues. Germline V gene sequence: CDR1 MNHNS, CDR2 SASEGT.

The chain employs TRBV6-2 or TRBV6-3 and TRBJ2-1; TRBD2 aligns across 7 bases. This CDR3 has 16 residues. CDR1 MNHEY and CDR2 SVGEGT come from the germline V gene. The V gene end was trimmed by 5 bases and the J gene end by 6 bases; junction bases not matched to a gene: 13. CDR3 region: CASSPWGSGEVNEQFF. The CDR3 region has the DNA TGTGCCAGCAGTCCATGGGGGAGCGGGGAGGTCAATGAGCAGTTCTTC.

This clonotype has only one observation. A read error may account for a junction end that differs from germline. This chain uses TRBV11-1 with TRBJ2-7, with D tentatively TRBD1 or TRBD2 (7 bases each). The CDR3 consists of 15 residues. The germline CDR1 and CDR2 sequences are SGHAT and FQDESV (reference sequence). This CDR3 reads CDSNPGQGGTYEQYF. In DNA form, the CDR3 reads TGTGACAGCAACCCTGGTCAGGGGGGGACATACGAGCAGTACTTC.

The V gene is TRBV5-1, the J gene TRBJ2-1; tentatively, D is TRBD2 (5 bases). Germline V gene data show CDR1 as SGHRS and CDR2 as YFSETQ. Between the trimmed V and J ends, which lost 4 bases and 4 bases, there was a span of 12 bases. This CDR3 comprises 14 residues. The chain's CDR3 is CASSPGLVYNEQFF. The CDR3 nucleotides are TGCGCCAGCAGCCCCGGACTTGTATACAATGAGCAGTTCTTC.

Comments on this clonotype: One end of the junction fails to match germline, which may point to a read error. The chain carries TRBV12-3 or TRBV12-4 and TRBJ2-7; weak D call: TRBD2 (6 bases). The CDR3 spans 15 residues. As DNA, the CDR3 is TGTGTCAGCTGGCCCGGGACTGGGAGCTCCTACGAGCAGTACTTC. This encodes CVSWPGTGSSYEQYF.

The chain uses TRBV4-1 and TRBJ1-3; weak D call: TRBD1 (5 bases). Deletions cut 2 bases from V and 14 bases from J, with 10 bases between. Germline-derived CDR1 and CDR2 are MGHRA and YSYEKL. The CDR3 runs 11 residues. The CDR3 sequence is CASSQSDILYF. For the CDR3, the DNA is TGCGCCAGCAGCCAATCGGACATCTTATATTTT.

As to this clonotype: The germline gene is not matched at one end of the junction; a read error may be the cause. The chain combines TRBV11-2 with TRBJ1-4; the D is unclear. The CDR3 is 16 residues long. Per germline, CDR1 SGHAT and CDR2 FQNNGV. The CDR3 DNA sequence: TGTATCAGCAGCAAGACTCCAGGAGGAACAAATGAAAAGCTGTTTTTC. Translating gives CISSKTPGGTNEKLFF.

As to this clonotype: In this CDR3 the conserved last residue, phenylalanine or tryptophan, is missing, so a read error is likely. The chain recombines TRBV4-3 with TRBJ2-2; the D is unclear. The germline CDR1 and CDR2 sequences are LGHNA and YSLEER. CDR3 length: 14 amino acids. CDR3 bases: TGCGCCAGTAGCCAAGATTGGGCCGCCGGGGAGCTGTTTTAT. Translation: CASSQDWAAGELFY.